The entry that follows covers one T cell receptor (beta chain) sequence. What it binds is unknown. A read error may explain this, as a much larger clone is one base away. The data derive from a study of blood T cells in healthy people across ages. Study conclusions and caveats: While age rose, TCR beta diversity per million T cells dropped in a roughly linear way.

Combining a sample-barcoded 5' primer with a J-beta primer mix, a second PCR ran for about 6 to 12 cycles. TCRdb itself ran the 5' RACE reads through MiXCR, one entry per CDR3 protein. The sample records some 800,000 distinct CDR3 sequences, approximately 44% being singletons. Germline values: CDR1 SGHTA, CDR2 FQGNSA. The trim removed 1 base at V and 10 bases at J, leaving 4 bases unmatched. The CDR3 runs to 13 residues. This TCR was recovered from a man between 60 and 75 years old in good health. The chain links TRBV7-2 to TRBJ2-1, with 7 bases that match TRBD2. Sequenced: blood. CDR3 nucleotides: TGTGCCAGCAGCTTAGGGACTAGTCGGGAGCAGTTCTTC. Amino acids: CASSLGTSREQFF. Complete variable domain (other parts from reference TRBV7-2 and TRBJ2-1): GAGVSQSPSNKVTEKGKDVELRCDPISGHTALYWYRQSLGQGLEFLIYFQGNSAPDKSGLPSDRFSAERTGGSVSTLTIQRTQQEDSAVYLCASSLGTSREQFFGPGTRLTVL.